This entry concerns a single TCR beta chain. Antigen: not known. This specimen belongs to a study of cytomegalovirus exposure and HLA in healthy donors. CDR1 is LNHDA and CDR2 is SQIVND in the germline V gene (reference sequence). This CDR3 region has 20 residues. Trimming cost V 1 base and J 0 bases; bases outside gene matches: 12. Healthy bone marrow donors made up the cohort. At sampling all donors were nominally healthy, likely with unrecorded immune exposures. The PCR employed 60 Vbeta primers together with 13 Jbeta primers. The assay was immunoSEQ multiplex PCR, and TCRdb's table has in-frame clones only and misses some. The sample has 100,000 or so clones; roughly 82% are singletons. Study-wide points: Immune exposure was documented only through CMV serostatus.

The chain recombines TRBV19 with TRBJ2-7, with 13 nucleotides matching TRBD2. What was sequenced was PBMCs. The TCR originated in a woman between 18 and 30 years old in good health and CMV-seronegative. For the CDR3, the DNA is TGTGCCAGTAGTATAGCCTCCGGACTAGCGGGAGTGGTGGGCTCCTACGAGCAGTACTTC. Protein: CASSIASGLAGVVGSYEQYF.